The 17 T cell receptor beta chains presented below share a single source sample, sequenced in a study of cytomegalovirus exposure and HLA in healthy donors. The PCR was carried out with 60 Vbeta primers and 13 Jbeta primers. Data came from immunoSEQ multiplex PCR; TCRdb stores just in-frame clones and leaves some out. Of about 170,000 clones in the sample, around 78% were seen once. Sequencing was performed on PBMCs. The source of these receptors is a female donor in good health and CMV-seronegative.

V gene TRBV4-2 combines with J gene TRBJ1-1; D unclear. V was trimmed by 1 base and J by 0 bases, leaving 6 bases between them. Germline V gene lookup returns CDR1 LGHNA and CDR2 YNFKEQ. CDR3 length equals 14 residues. In DNA, the CDR3 is TGTGCCAGCAGCCAAGCCCTCTTGAACACTGAAGCTTTCTTT. As protein: CASSQALLNTEAFF.

About this clone itself: The identical CDR3 is also encoded by other nucleotide sequences in the sample. The chain uses TRBV27 and TRBJ2-7; D unclear. This CDR3 has 13 residues. The V gene's germline CDR1 is MNHEY and CDR2 SMNVEV (reference sequence). Trimming removed 0 bases from V and 4 bases from J, with 7 bases in between. CDR3 protein: CASSLSPLYEQYF. As DNA, the CDR3 is TGTGCCAGCAGTTTATCCCCCCTTTACGAGCAGTACTTC.

CDR3 in amino acids: CASSAGLAGAEQYF. DNA for the CDR3: TGTGCCAGCAGCGCTGGACTAGCGGGAGCCGAGCAGTACTTC. This chain joins TRBV13 and TRBJ2-7, with 13 bases identical to TRBD2. CDR3 length: 14 residues. V shed 5 bases, J shed 6 bases, and the junction held 4 bases outside the gene matches. Germline V gene lookup returns CDR1 PRHDT and CDR2 FYEKMQ (reference sequence).

The rearrangement links TRBV10-2 to TRBJ2-7; unclear D gene. Trimming removed 1 base from V and 4 bases from J, with 5 bases in between. This CDR3 spans 12 amino acids. CDR1 is WSHSY and CDR2 is SAAADI in the germline V gene. The CDR3 loop is CASSEFSYEQYF. CDR3 nucleotides: TGCGCCAGCAGTGAGTTTAGTTACGAGCAGTACTTC.

V is TRBV7-6 and J is TRBJ1-4; 9 bases are a match to TRBD1. The CDR3 length is 16 residues. The junction had 11 bases not matched to a gene; V was cut back by 1 base and J by 11 bases. Germline loops: CDR1 SGHVS, CDR2 FNYEAQ. The CDR3 here is CASSLVTPDRGVKLFF. The DNA for the CDR3 is TGTGCCAGCAGCTTAGTAACCCCGGACAGGGGTGTGAAACTGTTTTTT.

The gene calls are TRBV4-2 and TRBJ2-2, with 9 bases matching TRBD2. This CDR3 contains 15 residues. J gave up 3 bases and V 3 bases, and 2 bases lay outside the gene matches. Germline CDR1 and CDR2: LGHNA and YNFKEQ. The CDR3 here is CASSHGLAYTGELFF. CDR3 nucleotide sequence: TGTGCCAGCAGCCACGGACTAGCGTACACCGGGGAGCTGTTTTTT.

The chain employs TRBV7-9 and TRBJ2-5; D remains unclear. In germline, CDR1 is SEHNR, CDR2 FQNEAQ (reference sequence). The CDR3 extends over 13 amino acids. Trimming took off 5 bases at V and 5 bases at J, with 12 bases between the two ends. The chain's CDR3 is CASSPTTLETQYF. The CDR3 DNA reads TGTGCCAGCAGCCCCACGACTCTGGAGACCCAGTACTTC.

This CDR3 reads CSVEDRAGDQGTDTQYF. In nucleotides, the CDR3 is TGCAGCGTTGAAGATCGGGCAGGGGATCAGGGCACAGATACGCAGTATTTT. The V gene is TRBV29-1, the J gene TRBJ2-3, with a weak D call TRBD1 (6 bases). Germline CDR1 reads SQVTM; CDR2 reads ANQGSEA. V was clipped by 0 bases and J by 1 base, with 17 bases between them. This CDR3 region has 17 residues.

The chain links TRBV6-1 to TRBJ1-4; no clear D gene. This CDR3 has 14 amino acids. Trimming shortened V by 2 bases and J by 8 bases, and 12 bases separated the two germline ends. Germline V gives CDR1 MNHNS, CDR2 SASEGT. The CDR3, as DNA: TGTGCCAGCAGTGAACTCCTCGGCGGCGAAAAACTGTTTTTT. Translation gives CASSELLGGEKLFF.

As for this clone: Other DNA variants within this sample encode the same CDR3. The rearrangement joins TRBV28 to TRBJ2-7; 9 nucleotides match TRBD2. Unmatched junction bases numbered 6, after V lost 0 bases and J lost 6 bases. Germline V lookup: CDR1 MDHEN, CDR2 SYDVKM. This CDR3 spans 15 amino acids. The CDR3 DNA follows: TGTGCCAGCAGTTTATGGACTAGCGGTACCAGCGAGCAGTACTTC. Translating it yields CASSLWTSGTSEQYF.

There are a few counts of this clone. The V call is TRBV4-2, the J call TRBJ1-3; 9 positions agree with TRBD1. Germline CDR1 reads LGHNA; CDR2 reads YNFKEQ. J was trimmed by 8 bases and V by 4 bases; bases with no gene match: 9. The CDR3 totals 15 residues. The DNA for the CDR3 is TGTGCCAGCAGCCCCCAAGACAGGGGGTCTGACACCATATATTTT. Its protein is CASSPQDRGSDTIYF.

This clone was observed a single time. The V gene is TRBV29-1, the J gene TRBJ2-3; 9 bases align to TRBD2. J gave up 8 bases and V 3 bases, and 18 bases lay outside the gene matches. The CDR3 is 17 residues long. CDR1 and CDR2 (germline): SQVTM, ANQGSEA. CDR3 nucleotide sequence: TGCAGCGTTGAGGCCGGGCTAGGGCGGGGGGGCCCCAGTACGCAGTATTTT. Its translation: CSVEAGLGRGGPSTQYF.

The chain has TRBV7-6 and TRBJ2-5; D gene ambiguous. The J call may be incorrect, as the DNA end agrees better with TRBJ2-7. Germline CDR1 is SGHVS and CDR2 is FNYEAQ. The CDR3 contains 13 residues. CDR3 sequence reads: CASSINWAYEQYF. DNA of the CDR3: TGTGCCAGCAGCATTAACTGGGCCTACGAGCAGTACTTC.

V usage is TRBV7-3 and J usage is TRBJ2-5; 12 nucleotides line up with TRBD1. Trimming took 6 bases from V and 5 from J; bases not matched to a gene: 10. Germline V gene data show CDR1 as SGHTA and CDR2 as FQGTGA. There are 16 residues in the CDR3. The CDR3 DNA reads TGTGCCAGCAGGCCCGCGGGACAGGGGGCGGATGAGACCCAGTACTTC. Encoded protein: CASRPAGQGADETQYF.

V is TRBV7-2 and J is TRBJ2-1; 9 bases match TRBD1. CDR1 and CDR2 from the germline V gene are SGHTA and FQGNSA. The CDR3 runs to 16 residues. With 4 bases clipped from V and 5 bases from J, the junction kept 9 bases outside the gene matches. The CDR3: CASSSPAGTGNNEQFF. As DNA, the CDR3 is TGTGCCAGCAGCTCCCCAGCCGGGACAGGGAACAATGAGCAGTTCTTC.

This chain joins TRBV6-1 and TRBJ2-7, with 7 bases fitting TRBD2. V lost 4 bases and J lost 4; bases outside the gene matches: 13. Germline-derived CDR1 and CDR2 are MNHNS and SASEGT. This CDR3 is built from 16 residues. CDR3 loop: CASSATPTAAGYEQYF. For the CDR3, the DNA is TGTGCCAGCAGTGCCACCCCAACTGCAGCGGGGTACGAGCAGTACTTC.

Only a few counts were recorded for this clone. The rearrangement joins TRBV9 to TRBJ2-1; 7 nucleotides line up with TRBD1. The CDR3 spans 14 residues. The V segment lost 5 bases and the J segment 6 bases; nucleotides outside the gene matches: 8. Per germline, CDR1 SGDLS and CDR2 YYNGEE. The DNA of the CDR3 is TGTGCCAGCAGAGCCGGGACAGACCCCAATGAGCAGTTCTTC. Its protein is CASRAGTDPNEQFF.